Shown below are 11 T cell receptor beta chains from a single sample sequenced in a study of regulatory and conventional T cells in breast cancer. TCRdb ran MiXCR on the PCR reads and lists one entry per CDR3 protein. Of more than 15,000 distinct CDR3 sequences detected, around a third appear once; the ten largest clones hold 1.6%. The specimen was conventional T cells from blood. The receptors here all came from a female donor in good health.

This clonotype was counted a few times. The chain carries TRBV20-1 and TRBJ1-4, with TRBD1 matching 7 bases. With V trimmed by 3 bases and J by 8 bases, 6 bases remained unmatched. The CDR3 is 13 amino acids. Germline values: CDR1 DFQATT, CDR2 SNEGSKA (reference sequence). CDR3 sequence (DNA): TGCAGTGCTAGCCCAGGGGGAGAAGAAAAACTGTTTTTT. It yields the protein CSASPGGEEKLFF.

The chain has TRBV5-1 and TRBJ1-6; D might be TRBD1 (5 bases). The CDR3 totals 13 residues. The V gene's germline CDR1 is SGHRS and CDR2 YFSETQ. V lost 0 bases and J lost 8, with 6 bases in between. CDR3 protein: CASSLAGYSPLHF. CDR3 sequence (DNA): TGCGCCAGCAGCTTGGCAGGGTATTCACCCCTCCACTTT.

The gene calls are TRBV5-1 and TRBJ2-1, with 9 bases aligning to TRBD1. CDR1 SGHRS and CDR2 YFSETQ come from the germline V gene. After removal of 1 base from V and 5 bases from J, the junction contained 7 bases not matched to a gene. The CDR3 length is 16 residues. The CDR3 region has the DNA TGCGCCAGCAGCTTGTTTGGGGACAGGGTTAACAATGAGCAGTTCTTC. Amino acids: CASSLFGDRVNNEQFF.

Sample share makes this clonotype medium-sized. This chain uses TRBV20-1 with TRBJ2-1; D gene ambiguous. From germline, CDR1 is DFQATT and CDR2 SNEGSKA (reference sequence). CDR3 length equals 15 residues. Trimming removed 3 bases at V and 2 bases at J, with 14 bases between. Here the CDR3 DNA reads TGCAGTGCTAGCATCGACTCTGCCCCCTACAATGAGCAGTTCTTC. Residues: CSASIDSAPYNEQFF.

There are many counts of this clonotype. The J gene is TRBJ1-2, the V gene TRBV20-1; D is ambiguous. This CDR3 comprises 11 residues. Germline V gene sequence: CDR1 DFQATT, CDR2 SNEGSKA (reference sequence). V was shortened by 6 bases and J by 4 bases, with 9 bases between the two germline ends. The CDR3 DNA reads TGCAGTGCGGAACCACGCTATGGCTACACCTTC. As protein: CSAEPRYGYTF.

This clonotype was counted only a few times. The rearrangement joins TRBV4-1 to TRBJ2-5; D uncertain. The CDR3 consists of 13 residues. The ends were cut back, 0 bases at V and 5 bases at J, with 7 bases in the middle. Germline V lookup: CDR1 MGHRA, CDR2 YSYEKL. CDR3 amino acids: CASSQEQRETQYF. The CDR3 DNA sequence: TGCGCCAGCAGCCAAGAGCAGAGGGAGACCCAGTACTTC.

This clonotype showed up just a few times. The chain combines TRBV11-2 with TRBJ2-5; 10 bases are shared with TRBD1. This CDR3 contains 17 residues. J gave up 5 bases and V 1 base, and 10 bases lay outside the gene matches. Germline loops: CDR1 SGHAT, CDR2 FQNNGV. The CDR3 here is CASSLGTWTGGMETQYF. DNA for the CDR3: TGTGCCAGCAGCTTAGGCACCTGGACAGGGGGGATGGAGACCCAGTACTTC.

The chain joins TRBV11-3 to TRBJ2-6; tentative D call: TRBD2 (6 bases). This CDR3 is 17 amino acids long. V shed 1 base and J shed 1 base, with 11 bases lying between them. The germline V gene encodes CDR1 SGHNT and CDR2 YENEEA. The CDR3 reads CASSLGGGTSGANVLTF. CDR3 sequence (DNA): TGTGCCAGCAGCTTAGGCGGAGGGACGTCTGGGGCCAACGTCCTGACTTTC.

The CDR3 coding sequence is TGTGCCAGCAGCTGGGGGGGGTACATTCAGTACTTC. Translating it yields CASSWGGYIQYF. The chain combines TRBV7-2 with TRBJ2-4, with 7 positions matching TRBD2. The length of the CDR3 is 12 residues. In germline, CDR1 is SGHTA, CDR2 FQGNSA. The V and J ends lost 4 bases and 8 bases, in that order; junction bases with no gene match: 2.

This clonotype was recorded only once. An end of the junction differs from the germline gene, which may be a read error. CDR3 sequence reads: CAGSPLKSYTGELFF. In nucleotides, the CDR3 is TGTGCCGGCAGTCCATTAAAATCCTACACCGGGGAGCTATTTTTT. The chain has TRBV12-3 or TRBV12-4 and TRBJ2-2; TRBD2 is a possible D gene (5 bases). This CDR3 is built from 15 residues.

The chain has TRBV28 and TRBJ2-1, with 9 bases matching TRBD2. This CDR3 contains 15 residues. Trimming removed 2 bases from V and 9 bases from J; junction bases left unmatched: 8. The germline V gene has CDR1 MDHEN and CDR2 SYDVKM. CDR3 bases: TGTGCCAGCAGTTTAGCGGCTAGCGGGAAGGTTGAGCAGTTCTTC. Translating it yields CASSLAASGKVEQFF. Variable domain in full (rest from reference TRBV28 and TRBJ2-1): DVKVTQSSRYLVKRTGEKVFLECVQDMDHENMFWYRQDPGLGLRLIYFSYDVKMKEKGDIPEGYSVSREKKERFSLILESASTNQTSMYLCASSLAASGKVEQFFGPGTRLTVL.